Each of the 9 T cell receptor beta chains below was sequenced from the same sample in a study of blood T cell repertoires in COVID-19 (dated by TCRdb to about 2020). Libraries were built with the immunoSEQ multiplex PCR assay. TCRdb took this table from immuneACCESS and kept in-frame rearrangements with V and J called. Such tables lack part of the clones; where checked against another copy, unresolved V genes explain under half of the gap, and the rest is unexplained. The sample yields some 42,000 clones; approximately 91% were counted once. Together, the top ten hold about 0.36% of the sample. The specimen was peripheral blood. The origin of the receptors is a human donor in a cohort sampled during active COVID-19.

This chain's CDR3 is CASSLDSPYGYTF. The CDR3 region has the DNA TGTGCCAGCAGCCTCGACAGTCCTTATGGCTACACCTTC. This rearrangement joins TRBV7-9 to TRBJ1-2; possible D gene TRBD1, 5 bases. This CDR3 is 13 amino acids long. V was shortened by 5 bases and J by 5 bases, with 12 bases between the two germline ends. CDR1 is SEHNR and CDR2 is FQNEAQ in the germline V gene (reference sequence).

V is TRBV5-1 and J is TRBJ1-1; TRBD1 might be the D (6 bases). The germline CDR1 and CDR2 sequences are SGHRS and YFSETQ. The CDR3 spans 15 residues. Trimming stripped 2 bases from V and 1 base from J, with 12 bases between. The CDR3 region is CASSFQIQGNTEAFF. The CDR3 DNA reads as TGCGCCAGCAGCTTTCAGATACAGGGGAACACTGAAGCTTTCTTT.

V and J are TRBV4-3 and TRBJ1-2; the D gene is possibly TRBD1 (6 bases). This CDR3 is 17 amino acids long. Germline-derived CDR1 and CDR2 are LGHNA and YSLEER. Trimming pared 4 bases from V and 5 bases from J, leaving 23 bases between. The CDR3 bases are TGCGCCAGCAGCCTACGAAGCGGGGGCCCGGCCACATATGGCTACACCTTC. This encodes CASSLRSGGPATYGYTF.

The rearrangement joins TRBV19 to TRBJ1-2; D uncertain. Germline CDR1 LNHDA, CDR2 SQIVND (reference sequence). V was pared by 3 bases and J by 0 bases, with 14 bases between. The CDR3 is 16 amino acids. CDR3 residues: CASSMVFTGTNYGYTF. The CDR3 DNA reads as TGTGCCAGTAGTATGGTATTCACGGGAACTAACTATGGCTACACCTTC.

The genes are TRBV7-2 and TRBJ2-7; 7 bases fit TRBD1. This CDR3 has 15 residues. V lost 5 bases and J lost 5; bases outside the gene matches: 12. Per the germline V gene, CDR1 is SGHTA and CDR2 is FQGNSA. The DNA of the CDR3 is TGTGCCAGCAGCCCCACGACAGGGTCGCACGACGAGCAGTACTTC. It translates to CASSPTTGSHDEQYF.

The chain employs TRBV7-9 and TRBJ2-7, with TRBD2 identical over 8 bases. Germline-derived CDR1 and CDR2 are SEHNR and FQNEAQ (reference sequence). There are 14 residues in the CDR3. The V gene end was trimmed by 4 bases and the J gene end by 2 bases; junction bases not matched to a gene: 4. The chain's CDR3 is CASSYSGGPYEQYF. The CDR3 DNA reads TGTGCCAGCAGCTACAGCGGGGGTCCCTACGAGCAGTACTTC.

The rearrangement uses TRBV3-1 (or the pseudogene TRBV3-2) and TRBJ1-2; 9 nucleotides agree with TRBD1. The CDR3 is 15 amino acids. Germline CDR1 LGHDT, CDR2 YNNKEL (reference sequence). The trim removed 3 bases at V and 4 bases at J, leaving 6 bases unmatched. Written as DNA, the CDR3 is TGTGCCAGCAGCCAGGAAGGGACAGGGATCTATGGCTACACCTTC. Its protein is CASSQEGTGIYGYTF.

The chain is built from TRBV14 and TRBJ1-6; no clear D. Germline V CDR1 and CDR2: SGHDN, FVKESK. This CDR3 comprises 15 residues. The V end lost 4 bases, the J end lost 10 bases, and 17 bases lay between the germline ends. CDR3 DNA sequence: TGTGCCAGCAGCCGAAAAGGAGAGGGAACCTCACCCCTCCACTTT. Residues: CASSRKGEGTSPLHF.

The chain employs TRBV5-1 and TRBJ1-2; D might be TRBD1 (6 bases). Per the germline V gene, CDR1 is SGHRS and CDR2 is YFSETQ. The germline V and J ends were trimmed by 4 bases and 7 bases, with 14 bases remaining between them. The CDR3 extends over 13 amino acids. The CDR3 protein is CASSPPGQSGYTF. CDR3 coding DNA: TGCGCCAGCAGCCCCCCTGGACAGTCTGGCTACACCTTC.